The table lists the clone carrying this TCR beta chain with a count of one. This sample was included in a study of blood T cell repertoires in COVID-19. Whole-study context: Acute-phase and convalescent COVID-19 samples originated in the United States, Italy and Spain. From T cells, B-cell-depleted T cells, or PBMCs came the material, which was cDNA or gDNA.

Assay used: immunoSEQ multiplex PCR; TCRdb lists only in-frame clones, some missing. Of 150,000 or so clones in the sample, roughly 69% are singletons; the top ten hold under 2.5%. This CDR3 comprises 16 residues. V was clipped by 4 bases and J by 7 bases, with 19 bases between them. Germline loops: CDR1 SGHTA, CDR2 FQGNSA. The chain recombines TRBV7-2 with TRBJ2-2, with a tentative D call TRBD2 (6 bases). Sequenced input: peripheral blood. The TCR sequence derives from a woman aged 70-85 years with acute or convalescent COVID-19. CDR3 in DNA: TGTGCCAGCAGCTCTGGGACTCCCAATGCCGGCGGGGAGCTGTTTTTT. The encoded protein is CASSSGTPNAGGELFF.